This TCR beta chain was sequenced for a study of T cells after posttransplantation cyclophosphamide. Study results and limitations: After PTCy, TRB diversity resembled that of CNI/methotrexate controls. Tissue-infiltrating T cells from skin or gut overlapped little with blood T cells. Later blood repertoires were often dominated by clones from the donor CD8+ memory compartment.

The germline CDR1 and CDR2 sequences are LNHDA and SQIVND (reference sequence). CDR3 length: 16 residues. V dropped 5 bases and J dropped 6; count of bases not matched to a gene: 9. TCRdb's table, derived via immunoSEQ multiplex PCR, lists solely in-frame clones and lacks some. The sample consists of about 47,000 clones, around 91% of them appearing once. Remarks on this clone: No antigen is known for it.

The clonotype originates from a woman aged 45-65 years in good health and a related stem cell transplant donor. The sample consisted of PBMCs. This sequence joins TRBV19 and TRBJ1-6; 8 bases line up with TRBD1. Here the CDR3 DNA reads TGTGCCAGTAGTGTCTGGGGGACAGGAGTTAATTCACCCCTCCACTTT. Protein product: CASSVWGTGVNSPLHF.